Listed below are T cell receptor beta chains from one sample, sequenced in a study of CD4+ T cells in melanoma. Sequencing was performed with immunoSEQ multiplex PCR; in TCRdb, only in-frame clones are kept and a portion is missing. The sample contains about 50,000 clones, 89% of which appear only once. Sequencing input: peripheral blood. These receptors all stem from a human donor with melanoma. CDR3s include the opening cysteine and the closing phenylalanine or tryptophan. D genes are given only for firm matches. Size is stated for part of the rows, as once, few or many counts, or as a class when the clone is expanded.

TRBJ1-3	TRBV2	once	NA	TGTGCCAGCACAGGTGAAGTCTACTCTGGAAACACCATATATTTT	CASTGEVYSGNTIYF
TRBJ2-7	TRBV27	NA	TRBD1	TGTGCCAGCAGTAGACAGGGGATCTCCTACGAGCAGTACTTC	CASSRQGISYEQYF
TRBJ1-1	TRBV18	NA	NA	TGTGCCAGCTCACCTAGGGTTACTGAAGCTTTCTTT	CASSPRVTEAFF
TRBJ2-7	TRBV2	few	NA	TGTGCCAGCAGGTTGGAGACAGGTAAATACGAGCAGTACTTC	CASRLETGKYEQYF
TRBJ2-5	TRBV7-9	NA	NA	TGTGCCAGCAGCTTAGGTAATCAGGGCTTGGAGACCCAGTACTTC	CASSLGNQGLETQYF
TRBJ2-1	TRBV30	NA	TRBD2	TGTGCCTGGACCCAGCGGGGGGGCCAAAATGAGCAGTTCTTC	CAWTQRGGQNEQFF
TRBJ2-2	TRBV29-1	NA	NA	TGCAGCGTCCAATCTGGGGGGACAGCGAACACCGGGGAGCTGTTTTTT	CSVQSGGTANTGELFF
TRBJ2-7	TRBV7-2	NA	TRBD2	TGTGCCAGCAGCCGGAGAGCGGGGGGTCCCGGCGAGCAGTACTTC	CASSRRAGGPGEQYF
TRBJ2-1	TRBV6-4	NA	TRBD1	TGTGCCAGCAGTGACCTACAGGGGACCAAGAGCGATGAGCAGTTCTTC	CASSDLQGTKSDEQFF
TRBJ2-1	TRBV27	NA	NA	TGTGCCAGCAGTTTATCGACTAGGGGGAATGAGCAGTTCTTC	CASSLSTRGNEQFF
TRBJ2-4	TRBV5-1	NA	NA	TGCGCCAGCAGCTTGGGAGGGAGTGGGGCCAAAAACATTCAGTACTTC	CASSLGGSGAKNIQYF
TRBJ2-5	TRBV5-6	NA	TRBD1	TGTGCCAGCAGCTTCCGGGACAGGGGGCCTAAAGAGACCCAGTACTTC	CASSFRDRGPKETQYF
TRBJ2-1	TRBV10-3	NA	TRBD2	TGTGCCATCAGTGGGGGACTAGCCGACTCCAATGAGCAGTTCTTC	CAISGGLADSNEQFF
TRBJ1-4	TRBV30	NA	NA	TGTGCCTGGAGTAGTAGCCATGGAGCAAATGAAAAACTGTTTTTT	CAWSSSHGANEKLFF
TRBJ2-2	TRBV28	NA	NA	TGTGCCAGCACAGGAACCGGGGAGCTGTTTTTT	CASTGTGELFF
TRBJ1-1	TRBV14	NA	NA	TGTGCCAGCAGCCAAGATCAGGGGCGCATCGCTGAAGCTTTCTTT	CASSQDQGRIAEAFF
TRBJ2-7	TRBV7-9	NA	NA	TGTGCCAGCAGCTTAGCCGGGACCGATGCACTCGAGCAGTACTTC	CASSLAGTDALEQYF
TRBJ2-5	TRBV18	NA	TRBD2	TGTGCCAGCTCACTCGCACTAGCGGCGCAGGAGACCCAGTACTTC	CASSLALAAQETQYF
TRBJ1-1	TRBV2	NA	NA	TGTGCCAGCAGGGACCGTGTGACTGAAGCTTTCTTT	CASRDRVTEAFF
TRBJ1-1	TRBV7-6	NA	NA	TGTGCCAGCAGCCCCCGGACGGGGAACACTGAAGCTTTCTTT	CASSPRTGNTEAFF
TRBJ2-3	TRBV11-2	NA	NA	TGTGCCAGCAGCTCAACCTACCCACGAGATACGCAGTATTTT	CASSSTYPRDTQYF
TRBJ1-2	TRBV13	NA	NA	TGTGCCAGCAGCTTAGGGCAGCTAGCTAACTATGGCTACACCTTC	CASSLGQLANYGYTF
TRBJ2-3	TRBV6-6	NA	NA	TGTGCCAGCACCTCCCTAGAGGCGCAGTATTTT	CASTSLEAQYF
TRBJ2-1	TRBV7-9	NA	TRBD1	TGTGCCAGCAGCTTATATGGGACAGCAGACAATGAGCAGTTCTTC	CASSLYGTADNEQFF
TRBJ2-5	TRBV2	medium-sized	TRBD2	TGTGCCAGCAGTGGGGGACTAGCGGGGAGGTGGTACCAACAAGAGACCCAGTACTTC	CASSGGLAGRWYQQETQYF
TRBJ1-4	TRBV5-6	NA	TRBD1	TGTGCCAGCAGCGGGAACAGGGGGTCAAATGAAAAACTGTTTTTT	CASSGNRGSNEKLFF
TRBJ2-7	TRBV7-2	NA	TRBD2	TGTGCCAGCAGCTTAGCGGCTAGCGGGGGTTACGAGCAGTACTTC	CASSLAASGGYEQYF
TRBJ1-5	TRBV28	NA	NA	TGTGCCAGCCGGGAGAGTAATCAGCCCCAGCATTTT	CASRESNQPQHF
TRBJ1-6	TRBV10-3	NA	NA	TGTGCCAGTCTCCGGGACACCAGCTCCTATAATTCACCCCTCCACTTT	CASLRDTSSYNSPLHF
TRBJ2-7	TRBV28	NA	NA	TGTGCCAGCAGTTTATACTACGAGCAGTACTTC	CASSLYYEQYF
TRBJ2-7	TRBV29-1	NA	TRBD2	TGCAGCGTACGAGGGCCGGGGGGCGAGCAGTACTTC	CSVRGPGGEQYF
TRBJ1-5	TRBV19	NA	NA	TGTGCCACCCGGGAAAGACCCTTTTCAGGCAATCAGCCCCAGCATTTT	CATRERPFSGNQPQHF
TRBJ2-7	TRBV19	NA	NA	TGTGCCAGTAGTGCCTCTACAGGACGATGGTACGAGCAGTACTTC	CASSASTGRWYEQYF
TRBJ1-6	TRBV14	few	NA	TGTGCCAGCAGCCAATTCTATAATTCACCCCTCCACTTT	CASSQFYNSPLHF
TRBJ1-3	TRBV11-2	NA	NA	TGTGCCAGCAGCTTAACGGGCTCTGGAAACACCATATATTTT	CASSLTGSGNTIYF
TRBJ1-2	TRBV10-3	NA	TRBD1	TGTGCCATCAGGGAGGGACAGGGATCAGCTGGCTACACCTTC	CAIREGQGSAGYTF
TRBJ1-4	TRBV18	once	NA	TGTGCCAGCTCACCACTGGGTACTAATGAAAAACTGTTTTTT	CASSPLGTNEKLFF
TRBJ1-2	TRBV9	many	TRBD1	TGTGCCAGCAGTTCAACCGGGACAGGGGGCCCCTATGGCTACACCTTC	CASSSTGTGGPYGYTF
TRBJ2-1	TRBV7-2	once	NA	TGTGCCAGCACCCATCGGGGTGCCCCAGGGAGGAATGAGCAGTTCTTC	CASTHRGAPGRNEQFF
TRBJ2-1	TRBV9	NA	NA	TGTGCCAGCAGCCCGAACTTACCGGGGGCCAGGGATGAGCAGTTCTTC	CASSPNLPGARDEQFF
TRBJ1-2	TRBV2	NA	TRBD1	TGTGCCAGCAGTGTAGGACAGGCTAACTATGGCTACACCTTC	CASSVGQANYGYTF
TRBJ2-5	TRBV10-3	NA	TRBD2	TGTGCCATCAGTGGGACGGGAGGACCTAAGGAGGAGACCCAGTACTTC	CAISGTGGPKEETQYF
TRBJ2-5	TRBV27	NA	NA	TGTGCCAGGGAAGAGACCCAGTACTTC	CAREETQYF
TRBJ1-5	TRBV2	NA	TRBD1	TGTGCCAGCAGAGACAGGGGGAACAATCAGCCCCAGCATTTT	CASRDRGNNQPQHF
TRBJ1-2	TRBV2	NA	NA	TGTGCCAGCAGTGAGGGGGGGCCTATGGGCGGCTACACCTTC	CASSEGGPMGGYTF
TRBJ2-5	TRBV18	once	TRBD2	TGTGCCAGCTCACACGGGATACTAGCGGGTGAGACCCAGTACTTC	CASSHGILAGETQYF
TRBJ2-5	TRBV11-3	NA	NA	TGTGCCAGCAGCTTAGGGGCAGAAGAGACCCAGTACTTC	CASSLGAEETQYF
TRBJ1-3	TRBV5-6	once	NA	TGTGCCAGCAGCTTGTACGGGGGAAACACCATATATTTT	CASSLYGGNTIYF
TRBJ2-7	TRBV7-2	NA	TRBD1	TGTGCCAGCAGCCCGTACAGGGGATACGAGCAGTACTTC	CASSPYRGYEQYF
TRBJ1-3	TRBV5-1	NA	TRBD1	TGCGCCAGCAGCCCCGACCGGGACAGGGGCCCTAGGAACACCATATATTTT	CASSPDRDRGPRNTIYF
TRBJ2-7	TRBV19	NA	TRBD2	TGTGCCAGTAGTATACTCGCGGGGGGCTCCTACGAGCAGTACTTC	CASSILAGGSYEQYF
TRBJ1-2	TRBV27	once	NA	TGTGCCAGCAGACCTCTGACAGGTACCCCAGGTGGCTACACCTTC	CASRPLTGTPGGYTF
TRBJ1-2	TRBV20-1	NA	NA	TGCAGTGGTCGTGATGATGGCTACACCTTC	CSGRDDGYTF
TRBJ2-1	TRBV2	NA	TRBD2	TGTGCCAGCATCAGAGCAGCGGGGGTTAGAGGGCACAATGAGCAGTTCTTC	CASIRAAGVRGHNEQFF
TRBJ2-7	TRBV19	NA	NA	TGTGCCAGTAGTACTGGGCTCTCCTACGAGCAGTACTTC	CASSTGLSYEQYF
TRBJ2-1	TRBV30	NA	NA	TGTGCCTGGAGCGTCTCCTACAATGAGCAGTTCTTC	CAWSVSYNEQFF